Listed below are T cell receptor beta chains from one sample, sequenced in a study of blood T cell repertoires in COVID-19. Libraries were prepared by immunoSEQ multiplex PCR; TCRdb keeps only in-frame clonotypes and omits some of them. The data show about 18,000 clones, 65% to 85% seen once. Material: peripheral blood. These receptors all stem from a middle-aged man with active or convalescent COVID-19. CDR3s include the opening cysteine and the closing phenylalanine or tryptophan. Fields, in order: clone size, CDR3 length, V gene, J gene, CDR3 protein. Not all rows give a size; the values are once, few, many and, for expanded clones, a class.

NA	14	TRBV3-1/TRBV3-2	TRBJ1-2	CASSQDRITSGYTF
NA	15	TRBV27	TRBJ2-5	CASSLLVRGAVTQYF
NA	12	TRBV11-1	TRBJ2-2	CASSLRTGELFF
medium-sized	15	TRBV27	TRBJ2-3	CASSSRAGPTDTQYF
few	11	TRBV11-2	TRBJ1-1	CASSLQGGTFF
NA	14	TRBV5-5	TRBJ1-3	CASSLARAGNTIYF
NA	14	TRBV5-1	TRBJ1-1	CASSSNTGVTEAFF
NA	16	TRBV5-4	TRBJ2-5	CASSSPGQTGIETQYF
NA	17	TRBV13	TRBJ2-1	CASSGTSGGAFVNEQFF
NA	14	TRBV28	TRBJ2-7	CASSSAYRDHEQYF
NA	14	TRBV11-2	TRBJ2-5	CASSPTGYQETQYF
NA	14	TRBV6-5	TRBJ2-7	CASSPGTGRYEQYF
NA	13	TRBV5-1	TRBJ2-2	CASSTGNTGELFF
NA	15	TRBV19	TRBJ1-6	CASSIVRGDNSPLHF
NA	16	TRBV6-5	TRBJ2-5	CASSYGTSGDRETQYF
NA	11	TRBV7-9	TRBJ2-1	CASSPAGEQFF
NA	14	TRBV6-5	TRBJ1-2	CASSYRQGGYGYTF
few	14	TRBV6-4	TRBJ1-5	CASSDLEVIQPQHF
NA	15	TRBV7-2	TRBJ1-2	CASSLGTGQNYGYTF
NA	17	TRBV27	TRBJ2-2	CASSRWLQDINTGELFF
NA	15	TRBV5-6	TRBJ1-4	CASSRSVATNEKLFF
NA	14	TRBV19	TRBJ2-7	CARPYSGASYEQYF
once	15	TRBV7-9	TRBJ1-2	CASSTWDRGNYGYTF
NA	15	TRBV7-2	TRBJ2-5	CASSYYWTSEETQYF
NA	11	TRBV11-2	TRBJ2-7	CASSVSYEQYF
NA	16	TRBV7-3	TRBJ2-3	CASSLPGGGSTDTQYF
NA	15	TRBV19	TRBJ2-1	CASSIGASGENEQFF
NA	16	TRBV2	TRBJ1-1	CASSEMWLALNTEAFF
NA	14	TRBV5-6	TRBJ1-1	CASSPGRAVTEAFF
NA	14	TRBV7-8	TRBJ2-7	CASRLTGGSYEQYF
NA	11	TRBV6-5	TRBJ2-7	CASSYRDEQYF
once	15	TRBV4-2	TRBJ2-5	CASSRTSADQETQYF
NA	15	TRBV27	TRBJ2-2	CASRPRTVYTGELFF
NA	15	TRBV5-6	TRBJ1-2	CASSGLNSHFLGYTF
NA	13	TRBV27	TRBJ1-5	CASSLDTYQPQHF
medium-sized	14	TRBV4-2	TRBJ2-7	CASSQRWGVYEQYF
few	16	TRBV3-1/TRBV3-2	TRBJ1-2	CASSQDGRQAPYGYTF
NA	13	TRBV15	TRBJ1-2	CATSIDRGTGYTF
NA	15	TRBV7-9	TRBJ2-3	CASSGRQTDTDTQYF
few	17	TRBV13	TRBJ1-1	CASSWQGQGFLNTEAFF
few	16	TRBV11-2	TRBJ2-5	CASRLDLAGEGETQYF
NA	16	TRBV7-2	TRBJ2-1	CASSPRQGNSYNEQFF
NA	16	TRBV18	TRBJ1-1	CASSQGQGAVGTEAFF
NA	13	TRBV30	TRBJ1-6	CAWSVQGFSPLHF
NA	13	TRBV6-5	TRBJ1-5	CASGNSRNQPQHF
NA	14	TRBV7-7	TRBJ2-2	CASSLVENTGELFF
NA	16	TRBV15	TRBJ2-6	CATSRERSSGANVLTF